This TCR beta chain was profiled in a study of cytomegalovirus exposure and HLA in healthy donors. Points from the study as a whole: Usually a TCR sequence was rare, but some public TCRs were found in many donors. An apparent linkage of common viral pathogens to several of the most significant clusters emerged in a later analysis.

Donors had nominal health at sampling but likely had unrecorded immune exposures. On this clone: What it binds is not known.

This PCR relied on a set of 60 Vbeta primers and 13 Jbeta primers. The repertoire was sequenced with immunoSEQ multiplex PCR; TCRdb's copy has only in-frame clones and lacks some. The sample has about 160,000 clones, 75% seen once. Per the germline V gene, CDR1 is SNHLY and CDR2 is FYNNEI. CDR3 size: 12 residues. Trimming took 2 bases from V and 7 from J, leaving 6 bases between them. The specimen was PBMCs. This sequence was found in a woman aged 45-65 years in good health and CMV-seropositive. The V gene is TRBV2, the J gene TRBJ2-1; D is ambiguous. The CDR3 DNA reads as TGTGCCAGCAGTGAATCCGGGAATGAGCAGTTCTTC. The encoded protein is CASSESGNEQFF.